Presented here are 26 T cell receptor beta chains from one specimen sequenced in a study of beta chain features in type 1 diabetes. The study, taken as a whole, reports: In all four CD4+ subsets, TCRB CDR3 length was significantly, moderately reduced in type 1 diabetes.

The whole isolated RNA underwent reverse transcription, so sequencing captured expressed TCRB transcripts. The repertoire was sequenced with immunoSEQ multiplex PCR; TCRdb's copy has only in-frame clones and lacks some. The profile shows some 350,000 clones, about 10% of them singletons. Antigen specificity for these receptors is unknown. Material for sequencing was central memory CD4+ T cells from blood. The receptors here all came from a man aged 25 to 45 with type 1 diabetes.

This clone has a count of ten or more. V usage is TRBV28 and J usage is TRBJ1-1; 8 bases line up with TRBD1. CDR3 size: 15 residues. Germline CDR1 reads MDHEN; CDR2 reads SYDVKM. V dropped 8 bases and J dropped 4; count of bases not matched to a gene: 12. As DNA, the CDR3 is TGTGCCAGCGATACAGGGGGGTTTCGGAGCACTGAAGCTTTCTTT. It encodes CASDTGGFRSTEAFF.

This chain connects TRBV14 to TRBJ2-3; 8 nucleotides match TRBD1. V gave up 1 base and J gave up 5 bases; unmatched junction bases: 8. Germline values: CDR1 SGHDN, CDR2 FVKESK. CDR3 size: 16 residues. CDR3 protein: CASSQGAGGFVDTQYF. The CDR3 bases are TGTGCCAGCAGCCAAGGAGCAGGGGGCTTCGTAGATACGCAGTATTTT.

The CDR3 loop reads CAGTGGPNYGYTF. The CDR3 DNA sequence: TGTGCCGGTACAGGGGGCCCTAACTATGGCTACACCTTC. This chain connects TRBV7-9 to TRBJ1-2, with 9 bases matching TRBD1. Germline CDR1 and CDR2: SEHNR and FQNEAQ (reference sequence). With V trimmed by 11 bases and J by 0 bases, 4 bases remained unmatched. This CDR3 is 13 amino acids long. Together with reference TRBV7-9 and TRBJ1-2, the CDR3 gives the full variable domain: DTGVSQNPRHKITKRGQNVTFRCDPISEHNRLYWYRQTLGQGPEFLTYFQNEAQLEKSRLLSDRFSAERPKGSFSTLEIQRTEQGDSAMYLCAGTGGPNYGYTFGSGTRLTVV.

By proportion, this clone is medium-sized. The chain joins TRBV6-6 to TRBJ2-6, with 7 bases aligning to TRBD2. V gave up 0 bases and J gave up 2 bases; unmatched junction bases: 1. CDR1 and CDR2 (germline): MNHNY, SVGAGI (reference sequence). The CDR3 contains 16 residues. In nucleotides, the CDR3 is TGTGCCAGCAGTTACTCCGGGAGGCCTGGGGCCAACGTCCTGACTTTC. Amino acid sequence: CASSYSGRPGANVLTF.

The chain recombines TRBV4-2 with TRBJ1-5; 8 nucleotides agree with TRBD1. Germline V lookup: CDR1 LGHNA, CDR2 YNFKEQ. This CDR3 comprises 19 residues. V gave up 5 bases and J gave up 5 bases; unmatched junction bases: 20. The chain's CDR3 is CASSFSSGRIDRGHQPQHF. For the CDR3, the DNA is TGTGCCAGCAGCTTTAGTAGCGGTAGGATTGACAGGGGACATCAGCCCCAGCATTTT.

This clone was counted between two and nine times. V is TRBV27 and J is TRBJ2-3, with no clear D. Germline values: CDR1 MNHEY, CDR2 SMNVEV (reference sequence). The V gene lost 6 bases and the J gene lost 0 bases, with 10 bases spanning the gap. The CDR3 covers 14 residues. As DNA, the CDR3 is TGTGCCAGCAGAATCGGCCTTAGCACAGATACGCAGTATTTT. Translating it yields CASRIGLSTDTQYF.

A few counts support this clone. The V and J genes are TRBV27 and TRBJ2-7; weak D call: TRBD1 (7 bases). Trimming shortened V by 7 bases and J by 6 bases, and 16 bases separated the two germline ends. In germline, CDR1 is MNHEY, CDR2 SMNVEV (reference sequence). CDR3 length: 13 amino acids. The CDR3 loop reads CASTQRQGLEQYF. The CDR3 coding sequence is TGTGCCAGCACCCAAAGACAGGGACTCGAGCAGTACTTC.

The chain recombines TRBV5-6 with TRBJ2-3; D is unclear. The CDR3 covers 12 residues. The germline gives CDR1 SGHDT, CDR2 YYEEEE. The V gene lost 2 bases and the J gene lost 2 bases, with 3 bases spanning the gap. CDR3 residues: CASSFNTDTQYF. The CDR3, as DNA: TGTGCCAGCAGCTTCAACACAGATACGCAGTATTTT.

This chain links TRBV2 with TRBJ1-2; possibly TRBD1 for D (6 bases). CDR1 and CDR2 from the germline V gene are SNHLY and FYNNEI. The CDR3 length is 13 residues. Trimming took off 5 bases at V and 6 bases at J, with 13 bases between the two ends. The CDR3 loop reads CASSFWGAHGYTF. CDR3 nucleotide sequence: TGTGCCAGCAGTTTTTGGGGGGCCCATGGCTACACCTTC.

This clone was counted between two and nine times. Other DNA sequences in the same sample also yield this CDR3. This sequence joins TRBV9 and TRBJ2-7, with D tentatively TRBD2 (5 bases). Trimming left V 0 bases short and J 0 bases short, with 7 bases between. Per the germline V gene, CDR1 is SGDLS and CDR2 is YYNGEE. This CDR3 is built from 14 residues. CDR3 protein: CASSVGGDSYEQYF. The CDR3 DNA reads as TGTGCCAGCAGCGTAGGGGGAGACTCCTACGAGCAGTACTTC.

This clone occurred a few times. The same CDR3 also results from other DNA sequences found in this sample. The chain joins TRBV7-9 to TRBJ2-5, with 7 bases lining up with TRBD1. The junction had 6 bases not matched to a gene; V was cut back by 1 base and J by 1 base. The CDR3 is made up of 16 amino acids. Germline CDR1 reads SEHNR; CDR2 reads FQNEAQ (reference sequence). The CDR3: CASSLGAGGSQETQYF. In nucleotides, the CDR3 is TGTGCCAGCAGCTTAGGAGCAGGGGGATCCCAAGAGACCCAGTACTTC.

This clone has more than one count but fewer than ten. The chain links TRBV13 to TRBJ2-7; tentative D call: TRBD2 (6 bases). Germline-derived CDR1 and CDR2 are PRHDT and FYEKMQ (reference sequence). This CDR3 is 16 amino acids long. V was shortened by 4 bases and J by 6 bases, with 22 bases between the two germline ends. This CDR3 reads CASSSRSPGEGGEQYF. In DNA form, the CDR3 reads TGTGCCAGCAGCTCCAGGTCCCCGGGAGAAGGTGGCGAGCAGTACTTC.

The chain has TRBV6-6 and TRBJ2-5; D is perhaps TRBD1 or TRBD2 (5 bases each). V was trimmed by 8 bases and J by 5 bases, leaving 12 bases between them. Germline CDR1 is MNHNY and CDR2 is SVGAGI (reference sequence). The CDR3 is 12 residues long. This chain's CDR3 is CASGRGPETQYF. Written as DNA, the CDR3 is TGTGCCAGCGGTCGGGGACCGGAGACCCAGTACTTC.

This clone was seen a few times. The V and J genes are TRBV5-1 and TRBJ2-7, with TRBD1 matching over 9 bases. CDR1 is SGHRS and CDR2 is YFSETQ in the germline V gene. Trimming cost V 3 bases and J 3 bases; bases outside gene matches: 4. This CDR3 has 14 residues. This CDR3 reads CASSSPTGGYEQYF. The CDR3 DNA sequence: TGCGCCAGCAGCTCCCCGACAGGGGGCTACGAGCAGTACTTC.

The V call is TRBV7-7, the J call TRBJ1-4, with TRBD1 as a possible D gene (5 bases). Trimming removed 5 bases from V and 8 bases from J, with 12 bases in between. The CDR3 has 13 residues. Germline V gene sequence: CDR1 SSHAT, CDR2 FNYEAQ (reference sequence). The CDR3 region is CASSPTDGEKLFF. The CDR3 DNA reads TGTGCCAGCAGCCCGACAGATGGGGAAAAACTGTTTTTT.

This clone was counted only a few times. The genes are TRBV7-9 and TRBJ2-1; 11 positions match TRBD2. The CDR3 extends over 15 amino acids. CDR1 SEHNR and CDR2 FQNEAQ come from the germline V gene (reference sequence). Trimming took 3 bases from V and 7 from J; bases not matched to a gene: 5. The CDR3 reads CASSFSGRVANEQFF. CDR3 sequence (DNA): TGTGCCAGCAGCTTTAGCGGGAGGGTCGCGAATGAGCAGTTCTTC. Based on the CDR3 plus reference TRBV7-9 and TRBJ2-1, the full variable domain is DTGVSQNPRHKITKRGQNVTFRCDPISEHNRLYWYRQTLGQGPEFLTYFQNEAQLEKSRLLSDRFSAERPKGSFSTLEIQRTEQGDSAMYLCASSFSGRVANEQFFGPGTRLTVL.

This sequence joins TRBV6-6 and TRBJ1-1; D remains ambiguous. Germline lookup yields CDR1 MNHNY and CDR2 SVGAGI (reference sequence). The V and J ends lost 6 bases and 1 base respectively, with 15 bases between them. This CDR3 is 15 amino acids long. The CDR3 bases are TGTGCCAGCAGACCCTACGTTAGAGGGAACACTGAAGCTTTCTTT. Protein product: CASRPYVRGNTEAFF.

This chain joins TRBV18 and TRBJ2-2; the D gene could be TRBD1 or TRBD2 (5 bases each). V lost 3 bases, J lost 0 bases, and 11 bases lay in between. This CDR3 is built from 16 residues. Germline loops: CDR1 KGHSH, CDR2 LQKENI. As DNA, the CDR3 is TGTGCCAGCTCACCCCGGATGGGGGCGAACACCGGGGAGCTGTTTTTT. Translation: CASSPRMGANTGELFF.

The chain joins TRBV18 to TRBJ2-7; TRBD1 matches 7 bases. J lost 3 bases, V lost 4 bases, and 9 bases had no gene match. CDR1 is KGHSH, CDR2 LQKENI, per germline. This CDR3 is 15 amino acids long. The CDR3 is CASSRSGTVNYEQYF. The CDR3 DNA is TGTGCCAGCTCACGCTCCGGGACAGTCAACTACGAGCAGTACTTC.

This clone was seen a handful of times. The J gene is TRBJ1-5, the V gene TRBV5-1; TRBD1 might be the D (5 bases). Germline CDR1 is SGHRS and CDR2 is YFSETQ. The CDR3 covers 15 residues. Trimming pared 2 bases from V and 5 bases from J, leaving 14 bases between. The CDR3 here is CASSFEGSTYQPQHF. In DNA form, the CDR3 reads TGCGCCAGCAGCTTCGAGGGGAGCACTTATCAGCCCCAGCATTTT.

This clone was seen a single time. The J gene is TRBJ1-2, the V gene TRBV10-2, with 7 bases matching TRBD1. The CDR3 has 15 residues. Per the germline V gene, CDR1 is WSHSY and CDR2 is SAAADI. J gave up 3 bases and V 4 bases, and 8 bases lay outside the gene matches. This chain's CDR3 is CASSAREGADYGYTF. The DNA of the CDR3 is TGCGCCAGCAGTGCTCGGGAGGGGGCAGACTATGGCTACACCTTC.

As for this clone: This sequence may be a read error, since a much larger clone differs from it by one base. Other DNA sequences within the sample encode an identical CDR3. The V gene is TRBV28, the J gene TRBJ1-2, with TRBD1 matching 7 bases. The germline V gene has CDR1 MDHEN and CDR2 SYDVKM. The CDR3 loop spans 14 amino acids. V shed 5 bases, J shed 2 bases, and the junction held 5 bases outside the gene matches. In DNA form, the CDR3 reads TGTGCCAGCAGTCCCGGACAGGAGAACTATGGCTACACCTTC. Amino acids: CASSPGQENYGYTF.

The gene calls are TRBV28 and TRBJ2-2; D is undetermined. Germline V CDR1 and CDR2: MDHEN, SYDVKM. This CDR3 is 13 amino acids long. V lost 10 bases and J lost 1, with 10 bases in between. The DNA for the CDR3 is TGTGCCACCTTGTGGGGGAACACCGGGGAGCTGTTTTTT. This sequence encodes CATLWGNTGELFF.

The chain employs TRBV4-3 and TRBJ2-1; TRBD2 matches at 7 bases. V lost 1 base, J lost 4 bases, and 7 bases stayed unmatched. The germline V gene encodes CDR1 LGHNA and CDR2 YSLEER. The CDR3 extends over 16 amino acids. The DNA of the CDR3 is TGCGCCAGCAGCCAAGCTGGGAGGGCCCCTTACAATGAGCAGTTCTTC. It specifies CASSQAGRAPYNEQFF.

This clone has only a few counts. The CDR3 here is CASSSQGTGWGSQYF. In nucleotides, the CDR3 is TGTGCCAGCAGCTCGCAAGGGACAGGGTGGGGTTCGCAGTATTTT. The chain carries TRBV7-9 and TRBJ2-3, with 9 bases matching TRBD1. The CDR3 is 15 amino acids. The germline gives CDR1 SEHNR, CDR2 FQNEAQ (reference sequence). The V gene end was trimmed by 4 bases and the J gene end by 10 bases; junction bases not matched to a gene: 12.

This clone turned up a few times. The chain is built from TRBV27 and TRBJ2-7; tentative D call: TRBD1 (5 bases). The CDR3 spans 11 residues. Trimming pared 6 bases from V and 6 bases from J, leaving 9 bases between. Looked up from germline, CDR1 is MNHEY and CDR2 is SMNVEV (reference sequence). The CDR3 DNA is TGTGCCAGCAGGGGGCGAGGCGAGCAGTACTTC. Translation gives CASRGRGEQYF.